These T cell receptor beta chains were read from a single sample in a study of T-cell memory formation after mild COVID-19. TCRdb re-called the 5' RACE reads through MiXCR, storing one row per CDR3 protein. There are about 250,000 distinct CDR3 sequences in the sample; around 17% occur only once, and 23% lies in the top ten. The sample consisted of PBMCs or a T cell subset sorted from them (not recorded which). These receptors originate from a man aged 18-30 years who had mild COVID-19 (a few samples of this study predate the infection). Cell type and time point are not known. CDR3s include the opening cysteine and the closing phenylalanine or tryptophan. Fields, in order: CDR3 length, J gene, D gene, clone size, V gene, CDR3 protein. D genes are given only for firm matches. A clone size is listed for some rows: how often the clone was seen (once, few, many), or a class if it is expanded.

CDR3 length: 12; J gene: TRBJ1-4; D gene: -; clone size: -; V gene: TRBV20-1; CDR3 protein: CSGGRPNEKLFF
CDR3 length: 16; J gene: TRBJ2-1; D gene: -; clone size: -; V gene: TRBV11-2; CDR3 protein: CASSLGSGHTSNEQFF
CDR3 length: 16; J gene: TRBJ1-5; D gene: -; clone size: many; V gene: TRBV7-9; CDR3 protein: CASSLSGFHSNQPQHF
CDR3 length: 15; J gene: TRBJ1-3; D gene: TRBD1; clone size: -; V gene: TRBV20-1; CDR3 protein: CSAGDRAIAGNTIYF
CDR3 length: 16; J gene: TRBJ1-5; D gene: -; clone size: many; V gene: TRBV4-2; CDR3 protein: CASSQQGGHSNQPQHF
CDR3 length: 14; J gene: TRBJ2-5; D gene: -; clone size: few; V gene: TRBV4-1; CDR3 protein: CASSQEGGQETQYF
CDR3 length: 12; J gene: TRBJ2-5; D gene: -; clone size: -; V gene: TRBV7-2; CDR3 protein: CASSLEEQTQYF
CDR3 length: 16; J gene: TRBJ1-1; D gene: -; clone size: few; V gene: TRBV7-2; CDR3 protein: CASSSQRRDHGVEAFF
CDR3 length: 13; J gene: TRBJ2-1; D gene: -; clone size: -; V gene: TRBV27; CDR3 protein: CASRATRYNEQFF
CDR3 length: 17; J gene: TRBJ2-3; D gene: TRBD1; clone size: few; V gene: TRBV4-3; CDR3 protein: CASSQTPTGGLRDTQYF
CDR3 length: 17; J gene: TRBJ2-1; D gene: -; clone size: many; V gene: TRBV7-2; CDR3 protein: CASSSLGVGVAYNEQFF
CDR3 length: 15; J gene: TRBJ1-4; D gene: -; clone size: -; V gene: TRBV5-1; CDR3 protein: CASSLAGDAREKLFF
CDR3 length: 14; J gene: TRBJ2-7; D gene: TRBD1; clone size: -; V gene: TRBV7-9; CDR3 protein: CASRQTTGQYEQYF
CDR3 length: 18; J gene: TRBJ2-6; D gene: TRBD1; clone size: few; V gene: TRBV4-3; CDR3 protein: CASSHLGQGFDGANVLTF
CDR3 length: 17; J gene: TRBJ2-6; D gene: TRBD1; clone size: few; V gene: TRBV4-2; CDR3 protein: CASSPTLTGMGANVLTF
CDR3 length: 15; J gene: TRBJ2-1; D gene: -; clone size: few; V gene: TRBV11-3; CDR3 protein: CASSRGPNSYNEQFF
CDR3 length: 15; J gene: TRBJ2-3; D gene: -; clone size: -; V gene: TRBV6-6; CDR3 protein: CASHLTRGRTDTQYF
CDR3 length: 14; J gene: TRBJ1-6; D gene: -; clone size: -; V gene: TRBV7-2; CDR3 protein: CASSLIRDNSPLHF
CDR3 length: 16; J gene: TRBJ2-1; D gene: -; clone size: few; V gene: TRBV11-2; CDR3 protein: CASSLRPRQGFNEQFF
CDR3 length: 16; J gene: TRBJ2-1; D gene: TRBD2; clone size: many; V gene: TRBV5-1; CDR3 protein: CASRTTSGGSYNEQFF
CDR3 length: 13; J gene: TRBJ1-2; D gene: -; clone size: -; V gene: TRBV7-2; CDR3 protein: CASSPNSGGHYTF
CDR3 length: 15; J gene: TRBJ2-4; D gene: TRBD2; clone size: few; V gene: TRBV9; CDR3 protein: CASSASGGAKNIQYF
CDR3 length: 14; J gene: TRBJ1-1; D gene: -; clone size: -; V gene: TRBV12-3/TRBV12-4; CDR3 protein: CASRETQVYTEAFF
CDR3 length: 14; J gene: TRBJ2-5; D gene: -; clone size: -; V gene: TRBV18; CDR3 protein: CASSRREIEETQYF
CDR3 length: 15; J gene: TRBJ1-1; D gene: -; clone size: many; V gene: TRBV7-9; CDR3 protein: CASSLRGVSVGEAFF
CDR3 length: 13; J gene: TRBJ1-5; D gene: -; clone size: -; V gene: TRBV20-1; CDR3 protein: CSARSGANQPQHF
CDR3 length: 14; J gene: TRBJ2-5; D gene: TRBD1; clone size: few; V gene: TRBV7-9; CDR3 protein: CASSLATGAETQYF
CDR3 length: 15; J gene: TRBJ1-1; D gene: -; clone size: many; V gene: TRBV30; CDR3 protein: CAWSEDPQRYTEAFF